This record concerns one TCR beta chain sequence. This sample is drawn from a study of cytomegalovirus exposure and HLA in healthy donors. PCR used 60 Vbeta primers and 13 Jbeta primers. Clones were read by immunoSEQ multiplex PCR, and TCRdb kept only the in-frame ones, dropping some. Of more than 100,000 clones in the sample, around 9% were seen once. In germline, CDR1 is LGHNA, CDR2 YNFKEQ. With 2 bases clipped from V and 4 bases from J, the junction kept 6 bases outside the gene matches. The CDR3 runs to 17 residues. The chain employs TRBV4-2 and TRBJ2-2, with TRBD2 identical over 11 bases. The sequence was obtained from a woman between 40 and 50 years old in good health and CMV-seropositive. Sequenced sample: PBMCs. CDR3 sequence (DNA): TGTGCCAGCAGCCAACTTAGCGGGGGGGAGGGCACCGGGGAGCTGTTTTTT. Amino acids: CASSQLSGGEGTGELFF.